This T cell receptor beta chain came from a study of blood T cell repertoires in COVID-19. Turning to the study itself: Some COVID-19 samples were acute and others convalescent; all came from the United States, Italy and Spain. Sample material is recorded as cDNA or gDNA derived from T cells, B-cell-depleted T cells, or PBMCs.

Method: immunoSEQ multiplex PCR; TCRdb's copy keeps in-frame clones and lacks some. The sample contains approximately 250,000 clones, approximately 86% of which appear only once. Trimming took 4 bases from V and 6 from J, leaving 9 bases between them. Germline CDR1 and CDR2: LGHDT and YNNKEL (reference sequence). CDR3 length: 12 amino acids. V gene TRBV3-1 (or the pseudogene TRBV3-2) combines with J gene TRBJ1-2, with D hard to call. Material for sequencing was peripheral blood. The receptor was derived from an older woman with active or convalescent COVID-19. CDR3 residues: CASSLTANGYTF. The CDR3 DNA follows: TGTGCCAGCAGCCTGACTGCGAATGGCTACACCTTC.